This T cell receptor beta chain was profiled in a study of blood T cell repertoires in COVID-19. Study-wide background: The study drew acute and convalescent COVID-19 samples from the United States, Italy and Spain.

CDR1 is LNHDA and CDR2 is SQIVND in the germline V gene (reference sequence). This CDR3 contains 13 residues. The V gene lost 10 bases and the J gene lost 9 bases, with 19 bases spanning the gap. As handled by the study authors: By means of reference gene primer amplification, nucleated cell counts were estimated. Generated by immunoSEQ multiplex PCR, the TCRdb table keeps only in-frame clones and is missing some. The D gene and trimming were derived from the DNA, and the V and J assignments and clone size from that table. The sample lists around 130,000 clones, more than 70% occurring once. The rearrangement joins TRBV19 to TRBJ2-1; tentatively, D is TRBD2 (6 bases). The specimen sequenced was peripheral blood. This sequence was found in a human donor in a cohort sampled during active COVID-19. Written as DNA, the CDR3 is TGTGCCACCCGGGAGTCTGGGCGGGGTGAGCAGTTCTTC. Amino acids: CATRESGRGEQFF.